These 22 T cell receptor beta chains came from one sample sequenced in a study of response to subunit inactivated influenza vaccine. TCRdb re-called the RT-PCR reads through MiXCR, storing one row per CDR3 protein. The table has about 610,000 distinct CDR3 sequences, approximately 14% seen once; the top ten hold approximately 12%. The material sequenced was PBMCs from blood, taken less than 13 days after vaccination. These receptors were obtained from a man between 45 and 60 years old who received an inactivated influenza vaccine.

This sequence joins TRBV12-3 or TRBV12-4 and TRBJ1-5, with no clear D. There are 11 residues in the CDR3. V was clipped by 5 bases and J by 11 bases, with 10 bases between them. The CDR3: CASSMGRAQHF. The CDR3 bases are TGTGCCAGCAGTATGGGGAGGGCCCAGCATTTT.

The V and J genes are TRBV3-1 and TRBJ1-3; no reliable D call. Germline CDR1 is LGHDT and CDR2 is YNNKEL (reference sequence). The CDR3 is made up of 15 amino acids. Deletions cut 5 bases from V and 0 bases from J, with 11 bases between. CDR3 in amino acids: CASSTIRTSGNTIYF. CDR3 sequence (DNA): TGTGCCAGCAGCACCATCCGTACCTCTGGAAACACCATATATTTT.

In its sample, this clonotype was seen many times. V usage is TRBV15 and J usage is TRBJ2-2; tentatively, D is TRBD2 (6 bases). CDR1 is LNHNV, CDR2 YYDKDF, per germline (reference sequence). The CDR3 consists of 15 residues. V lost 5 bases to trimming and J lost 3 bases, with 13 bases between them. CDR3 region: CATSLGLPHTGELFF. The CDR3 DNA reads as TGTGCCACCAGCCTGGGACTGCCTCACACCGGGGAGCTGTTTTTT.

The rearrangement links TRBV28 to TRBJ1-2; 11 nucleotides line up with TRBD1. Germline V gene sequence: CDR1 MDHEN, CDR2 SYDVKM. The CDR3 is 15 amino acids. J gave up 7 bases and V 4 bases, and 8 bases lay outside the gene matches. CDR3: CASSSGTGGLGGYTF. In DNA, the CDR3 is TGTGCCAGCAGTTCAGGGACAGGGGGTCTTGGTGGCTACACCTTC.

The table lists this clonotype with a few counts. This chain links TRBV28 with TRBJ2-1; D not resolved. Per the germline V gene, CDR1 is MDHEN and CDR2 is SYDVKM. V lost 3 bases, J lost 9 bases, and 9 bases lay in between. This CDR3 has 12 amino acids. CDR3 DNA sequence: TGTGCCAGCAGTTTCTCTACGGCTGAGCAGTTCTTC. As protein: CASSFSTAEQFF.

This clonotype was counted only a few times. The chain uses TRBV6-2 or TRBV6-3 and TRBJ1-1, with a weak D call TRBD1 (5 bases). CDR1 is MNHEY, CDR2 SVGEGT, per germline. The V and J ends lost 7 bases and 3 bases respectively, with 18 bases between them. The CDR3 has 15 amino acids. The CDR3 loop is CASTRTGLKDTEAFF. CDR3 DNA: TGTGCCAGCACGCGAACAGGACTTAAGGACACTGAAGCTTTCTTT.

The chain links TRBV5-1 to TRBJ2-7, with D perhaps TRBD2 (8 bases). CDR1 SGHRS and CDR2 YFSETQ come from the germline V gene. This CDR3 comprises 15 residues. Trimming pared 4 bases from V and 6 bases from J, leaving 20 bases between. CDR3 DNA: TGCGCCAGCAGCCCGGGGGGGGGACAGTTCGGCGAGCAGTACTTC. This encodes CASSPGGGQFGEQYF.

This clonotype has only a few counts. The chain combines TRBV9 with TRBJ2-5, with D possibly TRBD2 on 6 matching bases. V lost 0 bases and J 5 bases, leaving 14 bases between the germline ends. The CDR3 runs to 15 residues. Per the germline V gene, CDR1 is SGDLS and CDR2 is YYNGEE. As DNA, the CDR3 is TGTGCCAGCAGCGTAGTCGGCGGGGCTCTGGAGACCCAGTACTTC. Encoded protein: CASSVVGGALETQYF.

This rearrangement joins TRBV30 to TRBJ2-2; D unclear. Trimming left V 5 bases short and J 4 bases short, with 17 bases between. The germline gives CDR1 GTSNPN, CDR2 SVGIG (reference sequence). This CDR3 is 15 amino acids long. CDR3 residues: CAWQRSLVVTGELFF. The CDR3 DNA follows: TGTGCCTGGCAGAGGAGCCTAGTTGTCACCGGGGAGCTGTTTTTT. The whole variable domain, filled in from reference TRBV30 and TRBJ2-2, reads SQTIHQWPATLVQPVGSPLSLECTVEGTSNPNLYWYRQAAGRGLQLLFYSVGIGQISSEVPQNLSASRPQDRQFILSSKKLLLSDSGFYLCAWQRSLVVTGELFFGEGSRLTVL.

This chain connects TRBV20-1 to TRBJ1-5; no definite D call. The length of the CDR3 is 14 residues. Trimming pared 6 bases from V and 0 bases from J, leaving 12 bases between. In germline, CDR1 is DFQATT, CDR2 SNEGSKA (reference sequence). The CDR3 region is CSARGMYSNQPQHF. The CDR3 region has the DNA TGCAGTGCGCGAGGGATGTATAGCAATCAGCCCCAGCATTTT.

This clonotype was recorded at least ten times. This chain connects TRBV29-1 to TRBJ2-1, with D possibly being TRBD1 (6 bases). Trimming cost V 7 bases and J 5 bases, with 15 bases left between them. There are 13 residues in the CDR3. CDR1 and CDR2 from the germline V gene are SQVTM and ANQGSEA. CDR3 nucleotide sequence: TGCAGCGCCCAACCTGGGACAAACAATGAGCAGTTCTTC. It codes for CSAQPGTNNEQFF.

V is TRBV12-3 or TRBV12-4 and J is TRBJ1-5; D gene ambiguous. This CDR3 comprises 18 residues. With 2 bases removed from V and 7 bases from J, the gap between germline ends came to 24 bases. The CDR3 coding sequence is TGTGCCAGCAGTTTAAAGGGTCCGTCACTGGGCCGATTGCAGCCCCAGCATTTT. This sequence encodes CASSLKGPSLGRLQPQHF.

The rearrangement uses TRBV28 and TRBJ2-7; TRBD1 agrees at 10 bases. The J segment lost 3 bases and the V segment lost 8 bases, leaving 7 bases of the junction unmatched. The CDR3 runs to 14 residues. Per germline, CDR1 MDHEN and CDR2 SYDVKM. The CDR3 sequence is CASLGGTGDYEQYF. As DNA, the CDR3 is TGTGCCAGCCTTGGGGGGACAGGGGACTACGAGCAGTACTTC.

This clonotype was seen a handful of times. This chain joins TRBV10-1 and TRBJ2-2; the D call may be TRBD1 or TRBD2 (5 bases each). Germline values: CDR1 WNHNN, CDR2 SYGVQD (reference sequence). V lost 7 bases, J lost 1 base, and 7 bases lay in between. CDR3 length equals 13 residues. The CDR3, as DNA: TGCGCCAGCATTGGGGGGAACACCGGGGAGCTGTTTTTT. Amino acids: CASIGGNTGELFF.

The V call is TRBV5-6, the J call TRBJ1-2, with 7 bases matching TRBD1. Trimming took 3 bases from V and 3 from J; bases not matched to a gene: 8. The germline V gene has CDR1 SGHDT and CDR2 YYEEEE. This CDR3 comprises 15 residues. CDR3 bases: TGTGCCAGCAGCTCACAGGGGATGGGGGACTATGGCTACACCTTC. It codes for CASSSQGMGDYGYTF.

The sample holds a few counts of this clonotype. The rearrangement uses TRBV28 and TRBJ2-1, with TRBD2 identical over 13 bases. The germline gives CDR1 MDHEN, CDR2 SYDVKM. Trimming took 5 bases from V and 0 from J; bases not matched to a gene: 7. CDR3 size: 18 residues. CDR3 DNA: TGTGCCAGCAGTCCTGGGACTAGCGGGATTTTCTCCTACAATGAGCAGTTCTTC. Its protein product is CASSPGTSGIFSYNEQFF.

On this clonotype itself: A read error may produce the germline difference seen at one junction end. The chain employs TRBV29-1 and TRBJ2-5; the D call may be TRBD1 or TRBD2 (6 bases each). The CDR3 sequence is 11 residues long. Germline values: CDR1 SQVTM, CDR2 ANQGSEA. The CDR3 bases are TGCAGCGTTGAGTGGAGGGGGGCGGGCGACTTC. Amino acid sequence: CSVEWRGAGDF.

The chain carries TRBV4-3 and TRBJ2-1, with D perhaps TRBD1 (5 bases). The CDR3 runs to 17 residues. The V and J ends lost 1 base and 9 bases respectively, with 22 bases between them. CDR1 and CDR2 (germline): LGHNA, YSLEER. CDR3 DNA sequence: TGCGCCAGCAGCCAAGCGGTTATAGGCCCCCCAGGGTCTGAGCAGTTCTTC. Encoded protein: CASSQAVIGPPGSEQFF.

V gene TRBV7-2 combines with J gene TRBJ2-7; tentative D call: TRBD1 (5 bases). The CDR3 is 12 amino acids. The V gene's germline CDR1 is SGHTA and CDR2 FQGNSA. Trimming left V 1 base short and J 7 bases short, with 8 bases between. In DNA form, the CDR3 reads TGTGCCAGCAGCTTAGTCGCAGGGGAGCAGTACTTC. Translation: CASSLVAGEQYF.

Only a few counts were recorded for this clonotype. The genes are TRBV21-1 and TRBJ2-7; the table's D call, TRBD1, was not checked against the DNA. TRBV21-1 is reported as a pseudogene. The CDR3 sequence is 14 residues long. This CDR3 reads CASSKWTANYEQYF. CDR3 nucleotides: TGTGCCAGCAGCAAATGGACAGCCAACTACGAGCAGTACTTC.

The V gene is TRBV7-9, the J gene TRBJ2-7, with 8 bases matching TRBD1. This CDR3 is built from 14 residues. The V and J ends lost 3 bases and 6 bases, in that order; junction bases with no gene match: 7. Germline values: CDR1 SEHNR, CDR2 FQNEAQ (reference sequence). The chain's CDR3 is CASSLRQGASEQYF. The CDR3 region has the DNA TGTGCCAGCAGCTTGAGGCAGGGGGCGTCCGAGCAGTACTTC.

The chain recombines TRBV20-1 with TRBJ2-5; D gene ambiguous. CDR3 length: 14 amino acids. In germline, CDR1 is DFQATT, CDR2 SNEGSKA (reference sequence). Trimming left V 0 bases short and J 2 bases short, with 10 bases between. The DNA for the CDR3 is TGCAGTGCTAGAGATCCTCTAGGGCAAGAGACCCAGTACTTC. As protein: CSARDPLGQETQYF.